This is a list of T cell receptor beta chains from one sample in a study. MiXCR, applied by TCRdb to the 5' RACE reads, yields one record per CDR3 protein. The table records about 60,000 distinct CDR3 sequences, roughly 30% of them present only once. The material sequenced was tumor-infiltrating naive CD4+ T cells sorted from the breast tumor. The source of these receptors is a female donor with breast cancer. CDR3s include the opening cysteine and the closing phenylalanine or tryptophan. The D gene is left open where the match is weak. Rows give clone size only sometimes, using once, few, many, or a class for an expanded clone.

TRBD2 few TRBJ2-1 TRBV9 TGTGCCAGCAGCCTCCGACTAGCGGAGGAGCAGTTCTTC CASSLRLAEEQFF
TRBD2 few TRBJ2-7 TRBV7-2 TGTGCCAGCAGCGTCCGGGGAGGGACGATAAACTACGAGCAGTACTTC CASSVRGGTINYEQYF
TRBD2 many TRBJ2-3 TRBV15 TGTGCCACCAGCAGACGGCCAATGGGAGGGCGCACAGATACGCAGTATTTT CATSRRPMGGRTDTQYF
. few TRBJ2-7 TRBV7-2 TGTGCCAGCAGCTCAGCGGTAGGCTACGAGCAGTACTTC CASSSAVGYEQYF
TRBD1 few TRBJ1-1 TRBV20-1 TGCAGTGCCAATTGGGACAGCAAAGCTTTCTTT CSANWDSKAFF
. . TRBJ1-1 TRBV7-9 TGTGCCAGCACCTTGGGATCACCCGGGGAAGCTTTCTTT CASTLGSPGEAFF
. few TRBJ2-7 TRBV18 TGTGCCAGCTCACAGGGACACCCAAGGGGTCTGGGCGAGCAGTACTTC CASSQGHPRGLGEQYF
TRBD2 . TRBJ2-3 TRBV9 TGTGCCAGCAGCGTGTCGACTAGCGGGGGGGCGACAGATACGCAGTATTTT CASSVSTSGGATDTQYF
. many TRBJ2-5 TRBV20-1 TGCAGTGCTAGGGACATCTTCCAAGAGACCCAGTACTTC CSARDIFQETQYF
TRBD2 . TRBJ2-1 TRBV4-3 TGCGCCAGCAGCCCCCGGACTAGTTCTGAGCAGTTCTTC CASSPRTSSEQFF
TRBD1 many TRBJ1-2 TRBV7-2 TGTGCCAGACGGAAACAGGGGGCGCCGGATGGCTACACCTTC CARRKQGAPDGYTF